A selection of T cell receptor beta chains follows, all from one sample in a study of blood T cell repertoires in COVID-19. Assay used: immunoSEQ multiplex PCR; TCRdb lists only in-frame clones, some missing. The table includes around 57,000 clones, around four fifths detected once. The sequenced material came from peripheral blood. These receptors originate from a woman in her sixties or seventies with acute or convalescent COVID-19. The CDR3 runs from the conserved cysteine through the conserved F or W. D genes are given only for firm matches. The size field is filled for only some rows; it gives once, few, many or a size class.

D	J	size	V	DNA	CDR3
TRBD2	TRBJ2-7	.	TRBV7-8	TGTGCCAGCAGCTCCCTCTTCGTGGCGGGGGGGCCAGGCGAGCAGTACTTC	CASSSLFVAGGPGEQYF
.	TRBJ1-1	once	TRBV2	TGTGCCAGCAGGAGGATCGGGGGCACTGAAGCTTTCTTT	CASRRIGGTEAFF
.	TRBJ1-1	.	TRBV28	TGTGCCAGCAGTTTATACAGGGTGATGAACACTGAAGCTTTCTTT	CASSLYRVMNTEAFF
TRBD2	TRBJ2-5	.	TRBV3-1/TRBV3-2	TGTGCCAGCAGCCAAGGTAGCGCGGGGGGGCCGTTTAAGACCCAGTACTTC	CASSQGSAGGPFKTQYF
TRBD2	TRBJ2-2	.	TRBV7-2	TGTGCCAGCAGCTTAGTAGGGAGCGGGGGAGGGTACACCGGGGAGCTGTTTTTT	CASSLVGSGGGYTGELFF
TRBD1	TRBJ1-2	few	TRBV7-2	TGTGCCAGCAGCGCTTCGACAGGGGGCTATGGCTACACCTTC	CASSASTGGYGYTF
.	TRBJ1-2	once	TRBV19	TGTGCCAGTAGTAGTCTTGTGAACTATGGCTACACCTTC	CASSSLVNYGYTF
.	TRBJ2-3	.	TRBV21-1	TGTGCCAGCAGCTCTAGGACAGGGCACACAGATACGCAGTATTTT	CASSSRTGHTDTQYF
TRBD2	TRBJ2-5	few	TRBV3-1/TRBV3-2	TGTGCCAGCAGCTACCGGACTAGCGGGGGGGTATCCCTCCAAGAGACCCAGTACTTC	CASSYRTSGGVSLQETQYF
TRBD1	TRBJ1-5	.	TRBV27	TGTGCCAGCAGTCCCTCGACAGGGGGCGGGCAGCCCCAGCATTTT	CASSPSTGGGQPQHF
TRBD2	TRBJ2-2	.	TRBV5-1	TGCGCCAGCAGCAAGGGGAGCGGGGAACAGATCGGGGAGCTGTTTTTT	CASSKGSGEQIGELFF
.	TRBJ1-3	.	TRBV12-3/TRBV12-4	TGTGCCAGCAGTTTTGAGGGAAACACCATATATTTT	CASSFEGNTIYF
.	TRBJ1-4	.	TRBV6-5	TGTGCCAGCAGTTACTTCCGTTCTGATGAAAAACTGTTTTTT	CASSYFRSDEKLFF
.	TRBJ2-7	.	TRBV7-2	TGTGCCAGCAGCTTCTTCGCGCTTCCTAGCTACGAGCAGTACTTC	CASSFFALPSYEQYF
.	TRBJ1-1	few	TRBV7-2	TGTGCCAGCAGCTTATATCCCGGTCCCGGGACTGAAGCTTTCTTT	CASSLYPGPGTEAFF
TRBD1	TRBJ2-4	.	TRBV9	TGTGCCAGCAATCCCCAGGGGGCAGGAAACATTCAGTACTTC	CASNPQGAGNIQYF
.	TRBJ1-2	once	TRBV7-2	TGTGCCAGCAGCCTACGGGGTGTCACGGAAGGCTACACCTTC	CASSLRGVTEGYTF
TRBD2	TRBJ2-5	.	TRBV28	TGTGCCAGCAGTACTACCGGGACTAGCCACGTCGGGACCCAGTACTTC	CASSTTGTSHVGTQYF
.	TRBJ1-4	.	TRBV18	TGTGCCAGCTCACCACAACACGGGAGGGATGAAAAACTGTTTTTT	CASSPQHGRDEKLFF
TRBD1	TRBJ2-3	.	TRBV7-2	TGTGCCAGCAGCTTATTGGTGACAGGGCGTACAGATACGCAGTATTTT	CASSLLVTGRTDTQYF
.	TRBJ2-2	once	TRBV6-5	TGTGCCAGCTGTTTTGGACAATACACCGGGGAGCTGTTTTTT	CASCFGQYTGELFF
.	TRBJ1-6	.	TRBV3-1/TRBV3-2	TGTGCCAGCAGCCAAGTTGCTAGGTTATCTGGATCACCCCTCCACTTT	CASSQVARLSGSPLHF
TRBD2	TRBJ2-1	medium-sized	TRBV7-3	TGTGCCAGCAGTATAACTAGCGGGGGGAATGAGCAGTTCTTC	CASSITSGGNEQFF
TRBD1	TRBJ2-7	medium-sized	TRBV19	TGTGCCAGTAGTATAAATTCCGGACAGGCGTCGGACGAGCAGTACTTC	CASSINSGQASDEQYF
TRBD2	TRBJ2-1	once	TRBV7-3	TGTGCCAGCAGCTTATCTAGCGGGGGGGCCAATGAGCAGTTCTTC	CASSLSSGGANEQFF
.	TRBJ1-1	.	TRBV6-5	TGTGCCAGCACAGATTACACTGAAGCTTTCTTT	CASTDYTEAFF
.	TRBJ1-4	.	TRBV29-1	TGCAGCGCTGGGGTAGGGGTAACTAATGAAAAACTGTTTTTT	CSAGVGVTNEKLFF
.	TRBJ1-1	once	TRBV6-5	TGTGCCAGCAGTTCATCACCAAGCATGAACACTGAAGCTTTCTTT	CASSSSPSMNTEAFF
.	TRBJ1-5	.	TRBV7-5	TGTGTCAGAAGCTTATGGTGGACAGGGGACCAGCCCCAGCATTTT	CVRSLWWTGDQPQHF
TRBD2	TRBJ2-1	.	TRBV18	TGTGCCAGCTCAGAAAATAGCGGGGGGGGCTACAATGAGCAGTTCTTC	CASSENSGGGYNEQFF
TRBD1	TRBJ2-7	.	TRBV7-8	TGTGCCAGCAGCTCCACCGGGACAGGGTTTGGCGAGCAGTACTTC	CASSSTGTGFGEQYF
.	TRBJ2-1	few	TRBV30	TGTGCCTGGAGTGCCGATCTCAGAAGGGGGAATGAGCAGTTCTTC	CAWSADLRRGNEQFF
TRBD1	TRBJ2-3	.	TRBV5-6	TGTGCCAGCAGCTTAGCGGGACAGGGGAACACAGATACGCAGTATTTT	CASSLAGQGNTDTQYF
TRBD2	TRBJ2-5	.	TRBV11-3	TGTGCCAGCAGCTTTCAGTACGGGGGGGAAGAGACCCAGTACTTC	CASSFQYGGEETQYF
TRBD1	TRBJ1-2	.	TRBV4-2	TGTGCCAGCAGCCAAGGGACAGGGGGCGAGTACTTGGGTTATGGCTACACCTTC	CASSQGTGGEYLGYGYTF
.	TRBJ2-7	.	TRBV28	TGTGCCACCTTAGGGGTACGGTCCTACGAGCAGTACTTC	CATLGVRSYEQYF
TRBD2	TRBJ2-1	.	TRBV5-1	TGCGCCAGCAGCGGAGGACTAGCGGGGGGAGAAGAGCAGTTCTTC	CASSGGLAGGEEQFF
TRBD1	TRBJ2-3	.	TRBV7-6	TGTGCCAGCAGTCCTCCGGGACAGGGAATCTTTAGCACAGATACGCAGTATTTT	CASSPPGQGIFSTDTQYF
.	TRBJ1-2	once	TRBV28	TGTGCCAGCAGTTTGGCAGAAGCTAACTATGGCTACACCTTC	CASSLAEANYGYTF
.	TRBJ1-5	once	TRBV27	TGTGCCAGCGAGACTACCTATAGCAATCAGCCCCAGCATTTT	CASETTYSNQPQHF
.	TRBJ2-3	.	TRBV5-1	TGCGCCAGCGGCGCGACTAGCACAGATACGCAGTATTTT	CASGATSTDTQYF
.	TRBJ2-7	.	TRBV10-1	TGCGCCAGCAGGCCGCCGGGGGAACAGTACGAGCAGTACTTC	CASRPPGEQYEQYF
.	TRBJ1-2	.	TRBV4-3	TGCGCCAGCAGCCAAGACTTTTATGGCTACACCTTC	CASSQDFYGYTF
.	TRBJ1-5	.	TRBV10-2	TGCGCCAGCAGGCCGGAGGGGAATCAGCCCCAGCATTTT	CASRPEGNQPQHF
TRBD1	TRBJ1-2	.	TRBV6-5	TGTGCCAGCAGTTCAAATTGGGACAGGGGATCGAGCTACACCTTC	CASSSNWDRGSSYTF
TRBD1	TRBJ2-3	few	TRBV6-2/TRBV6-3	TGTGCCAGCAGCCACGGACAGGGGCAGCTCGGGACAGATACGCAGTATTTT	CASSHGQGQLGTDTQYF
.	TRBJ2-2	once	TRBV24-1	TGTGCCACCAGTGATCCGAGGGCGAACACCGGGGAGCTGTTTTTT	CATSDPRANTGELFF
.	TRBJ2-3	.	TRBV7-9	TGTGCCAGCAGCGGTTTGGATCCGGGACACCGCACAGATACGCAGTATTTT	CASSGLDPGHRTDTQYF
.	TRBJ1-5	.	TRBV6-2/TRBV6-3	TGTGCCAGCAGTTGGTCAGGGTCCTGGCAGCCCCAGCATTTT	CASSWSGSWQPQHF
.	TRBJ2-3	.	TRBV10-3	TGTGCCATCAGTGAGTCCGGGTCAACTGGCACAGATACGCAGTATTTT	CAISESGSTGTDTQYF
TRBD2	TRBJ2-1	.	TRBV5-4	TGTGCCAGCAGCTTAGTAGCTTTAGGACTAGCTAACCACAATGAGCAGTTCTTC	CASSLVALGLANHNEQFF
TRBD2	TRBJ2-6	.	TRBV6-5	TGTGCCAGCAGTTCCGGGGGGGGCGCTGGGGCCAACGTCCTGACTTTC	CASSSGGGAGANVLTF
.	TRBJ1-3	few	TRBV21-1	TGTGCCAGCAGTAGAAATGGGGTAAGGGACACCACCATATATTTT	CASSRNGVRDTTIYF
TRBD2	TRBJ2-3	.	TRBV29-1	TGCAGCGTTGATAGCGGGGGCACAGATACGCAGTATTTT	CSVDSGGTDTQYF
.	TRBJ2-2	.	TRBV19	TGTGCCAGTACCCCAGGGTCGCAGGCTCGTCCCGGGGAGCTGTTTTTT	CASTPGSQARPGELFF
.	TRBJ1-5	.	TRBV27	TGTGCCAGCAGTTTAGGCGGGCCGGGAGGACATAGCAATCAGCCCCAGCATTTT	CASSLGGPGGHSNQPQHF
TRBD2	TRBJ2-1	.	TRBV6-2/TRBV6-3	TGTGCCAGCAGTTACCCTGGACTAGCGGGGGATAGAGAGCAGTTCTTC	CASSYPGLAGDREQFF
TRBD1	TRBJ2-5	.	TRBV6-1	TGTGCCAGCAGTGAAGGGGAGACAGGGGGGGAAGAGACCCAGTACTTC	CASSEGETGGEETQYF
TRBD1	TRBJ2-1	.	TRBV5-6	TGTGCCAGCAGCTTGGTTGGGACAGGGGGTAATGAGCAGTTCTTC	CASSLVGTGGNEQFF